The clone carrying this TCR beta chain appeared a few times. The data were taken from a study of HIV-infected patients and healthy controls. V lost 7 bases and J lost 4, with 22 bases in between. CDR1 MNHEY and CDR2 SVGEGT come from the germline V gene. The CDR3 runs 16 residues. Each CDR3 protein is one row after TCRdb ran MiXCR on the 5' RACE reads. This table has about 67,000 distinct CDR3 sequences, around 16% appearing once. Material for sequencing was CD4+ T cells from blood. This receptor was identified in a human donor in good health. The V call is TRBV6-2 or TRBV6-3, the J call TRBJ1-2, with D possibly TRBD1 on 6 matching bases. This chain's CDR3 is CASTPAGGGRTYGYTF. For the CDR3, the DNA is TGTGCCAGCACCCCCGCCGGGGGCGGAAGAACCTATGGCTACACCTTC.